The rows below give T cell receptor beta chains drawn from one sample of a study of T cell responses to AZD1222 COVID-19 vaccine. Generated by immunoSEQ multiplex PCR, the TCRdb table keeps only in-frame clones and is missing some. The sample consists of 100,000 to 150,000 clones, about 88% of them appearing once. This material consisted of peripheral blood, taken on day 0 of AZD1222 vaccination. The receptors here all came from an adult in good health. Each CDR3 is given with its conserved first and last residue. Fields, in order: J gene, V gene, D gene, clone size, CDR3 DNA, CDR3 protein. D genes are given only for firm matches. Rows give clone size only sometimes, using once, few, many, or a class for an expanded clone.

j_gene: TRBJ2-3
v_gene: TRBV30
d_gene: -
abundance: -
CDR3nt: TGTGCCGGCTGTGGGGAGGCTGAGGCGCAGTATTTT
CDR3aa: CAGCGEAEAQYF

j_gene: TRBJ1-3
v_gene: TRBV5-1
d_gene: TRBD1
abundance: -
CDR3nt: TGCGCCAGCAGCTTGGGGCAGGGGGCGTTCTCTGGAAACACCATATATTTT
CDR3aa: CASSLGQGAFSGNTIYF

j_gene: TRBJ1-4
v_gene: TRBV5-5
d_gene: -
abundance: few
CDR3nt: TGTGCCAGCAGTCCCATGCCCGGCTTTAATGAAAAACTGTTTTTT
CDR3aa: CASSPMPGFNEKLFF

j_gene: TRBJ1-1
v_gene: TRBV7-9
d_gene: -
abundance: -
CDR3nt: TGTGCCAGCAGCCTCCAGGGGCCTCAAGCTTTCTTT
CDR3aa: CASSLQGPQAFF

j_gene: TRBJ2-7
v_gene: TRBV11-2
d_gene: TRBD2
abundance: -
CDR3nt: TGTGCCAGCAGCTTAGTCTATGGCGGGAGGTCTTACTACGAGCAGTACTTC
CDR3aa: CASSLVYGGRSYYEQYF

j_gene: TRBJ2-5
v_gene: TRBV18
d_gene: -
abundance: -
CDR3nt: TGTGCCAGCTCACCTATGAAAGGGGAGACCCAGTACTTC
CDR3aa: CASSPMKGETQYF

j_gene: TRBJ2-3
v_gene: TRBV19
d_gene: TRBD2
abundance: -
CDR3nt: TGTGCCACCCAGCGGGCTAGCGGGTACACAGATACGCAGTATTTT
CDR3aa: CATQRASGYTDTQYF

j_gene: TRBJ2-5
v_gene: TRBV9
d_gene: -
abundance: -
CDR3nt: TGTGCCAGCAGCGTATCTCGGACAGACCCCGTGGAGACCCAGTACTTC
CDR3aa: CASSVSRTDPVETQYF

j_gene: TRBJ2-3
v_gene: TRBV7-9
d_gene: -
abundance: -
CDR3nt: TGTGCCAGCAGCCGATCAGGGGCAGATACGCAGTATTTT
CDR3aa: CASSRSGADTQYF

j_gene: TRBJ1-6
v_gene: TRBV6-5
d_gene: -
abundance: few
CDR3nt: TGTGCCAGCAGTTACTCGACCGGAAGGCCCCTCCACTTT
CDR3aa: CASSYSTGRPLHF

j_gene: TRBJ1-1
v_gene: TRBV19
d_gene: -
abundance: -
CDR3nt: TGTGCCAGCAGATGGGGGTCTGAAGCTTTCTTT
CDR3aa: CASRWGSEAFF

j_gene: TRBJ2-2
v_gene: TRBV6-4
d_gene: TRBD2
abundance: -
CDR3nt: TGTGCCACCTTGCGATCTAGCGGTGTCACCGGGGAGCTGTTTTTT
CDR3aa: CATLRSSGVTGELFF

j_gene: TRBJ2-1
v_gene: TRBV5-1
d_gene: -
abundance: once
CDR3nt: TGCGCCAGCAGCTTGACAGGGAGATATATCAATGAGCAGTTCTTC
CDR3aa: CASSLTGRYINEQFF

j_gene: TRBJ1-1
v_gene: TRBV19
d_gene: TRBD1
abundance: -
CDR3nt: TGTGCCAGTAGTCTGTCTGGGACAGGGACAGCCACTGAAGCTTTCTTT
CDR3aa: CASSLSGTGTATEAFF

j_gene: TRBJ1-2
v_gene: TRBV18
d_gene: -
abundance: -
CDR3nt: TGTGCCAGCTCACCATTGGAGGCCGATGGCTACACCTTC
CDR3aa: CASSPLEADGYTF

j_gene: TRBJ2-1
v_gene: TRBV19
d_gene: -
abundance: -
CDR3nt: TGTGCCAGTAGTACGGAGGGGGGGCCGTGGAATGAGCAGTTCTTC
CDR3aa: CASSTEGGPWNEQFF

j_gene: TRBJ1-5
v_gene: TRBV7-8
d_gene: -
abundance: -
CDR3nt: TGTGCCAGCAGCTTAGTTACTTCCTATTCAGGTCAGCCCCAGCATTTT
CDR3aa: CASSLVTSYSGQPQHF

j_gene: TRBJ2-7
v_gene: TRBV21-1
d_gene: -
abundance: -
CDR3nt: TGTGCCAGCAGCCCAAAGGTTTCTAGCGTCGCCTACGAGCAGTACTTC
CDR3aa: CASSPKVSSVAYEQYF

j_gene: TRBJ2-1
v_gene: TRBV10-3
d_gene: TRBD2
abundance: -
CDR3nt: TGTGCCATCACGCGGGAGGGCGGAGTTGGTGAGCAGTTCTTC
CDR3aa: CAITREGGVGEQFF

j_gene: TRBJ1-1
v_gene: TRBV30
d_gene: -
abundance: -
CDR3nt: TGTGCCTGGAGTACCAGGGGAAGCACTGAAGCTTTCTTT
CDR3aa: CAWSTRGSTEAFF

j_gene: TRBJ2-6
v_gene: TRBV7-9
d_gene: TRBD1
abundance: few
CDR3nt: TGTGCCAGCAGCTTACTTGGCAGGGGGACGGGTGGGGCCAACGTCCTGACTTTC
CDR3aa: CASSLLGRGTGGANVLTF

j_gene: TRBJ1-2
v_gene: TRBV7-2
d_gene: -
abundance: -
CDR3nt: TGTGCCAGCAGCTTAGAGGGCACCACTAACTATGGCTACACCTTC
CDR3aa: CASSLEGTTNYGYTF

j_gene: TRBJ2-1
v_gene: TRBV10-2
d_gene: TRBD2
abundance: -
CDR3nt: TGCGCCAGCAGTGAGCTAGCGGGGAGCTATGACAATGAGCAGTTCTTC
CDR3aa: CASSELAGSYDNEQFF

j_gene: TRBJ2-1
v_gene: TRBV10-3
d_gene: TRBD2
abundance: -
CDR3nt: TGTGCCATCAGTGAGCTAGGGAGGGACAATGAGCAGTTCTTC
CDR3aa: CAISELGRDNEQFF

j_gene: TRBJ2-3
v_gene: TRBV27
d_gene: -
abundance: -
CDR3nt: TGTGCCAGCAGTTTATATCGAGGACAGCTAAGCACAGATACGCAGTATTTT
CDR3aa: CASSLYRGQLSTDTQYF

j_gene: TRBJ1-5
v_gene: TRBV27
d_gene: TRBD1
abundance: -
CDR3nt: TGTGCCAGCAGTTCCCTTCCCTACAGACAGGGGAATCAGCCCCAGCATTTT
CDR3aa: CASSSLPYRQGNQPQHF

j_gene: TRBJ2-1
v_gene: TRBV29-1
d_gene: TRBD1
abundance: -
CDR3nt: TGCAGCGTTGAAAGGGGGCTGGAAGCCTACAATGAGCAGTTCTTC
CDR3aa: CSVERGLEAYNEQFF

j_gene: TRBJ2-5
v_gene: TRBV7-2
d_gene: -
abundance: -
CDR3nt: TGTGCCAGCAGCGGCCTAAGAAAAGAGACCCAGTACTTC
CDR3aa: CASSGLRKETQYF

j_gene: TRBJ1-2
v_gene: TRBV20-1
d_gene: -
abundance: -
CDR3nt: TGCAGTGCTCCGGACCTCTATGGCTACACCTTC
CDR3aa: CSAPDLYGYTF

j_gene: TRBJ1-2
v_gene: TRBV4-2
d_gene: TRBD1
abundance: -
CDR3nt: TGTGCCAGCAGCCAAGATTCCGGGACAGGGTTTAACTATGGCTACACCTTC
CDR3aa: CASSQDSGTGFNYGYTF

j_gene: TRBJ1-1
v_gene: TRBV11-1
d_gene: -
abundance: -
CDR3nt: TGTGCCAGCAGCTTAGAGACCGGCACTGAAGCTTTCTTT
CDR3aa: CASSLETGTEAFF

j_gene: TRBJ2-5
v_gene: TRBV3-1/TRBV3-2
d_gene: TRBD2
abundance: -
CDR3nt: TGTGCCAGCAGCCGCGGGAGGGGGGTTGAGACCCAGTACTTC
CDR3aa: CASSRGRGVETQYF

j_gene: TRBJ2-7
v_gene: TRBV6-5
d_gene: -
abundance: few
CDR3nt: TGTGCCAGCAGTTGTATCGGGACATGTGACTCCTACGAGCAGTACTTC
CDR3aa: CASSCIGTCDSYEQYF

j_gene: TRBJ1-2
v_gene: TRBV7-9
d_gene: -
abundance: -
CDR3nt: TGTGCCAGCAGCTTAGAGACGGGACTATACGGCTACACCTTC
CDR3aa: CASSLETGLYGYTF

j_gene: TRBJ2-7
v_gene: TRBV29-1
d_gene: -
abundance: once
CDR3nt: TGCAGCGTTGGCCAGGGGACCTACGAGCAGTACTTC
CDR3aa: CSVGQGTYEQYF

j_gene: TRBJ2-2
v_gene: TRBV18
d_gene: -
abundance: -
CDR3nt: TGTGCCAGCTCACCGGGCAGGAACACCGGGGAGCTGTTTTTT
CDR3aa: CASSPGRNTGELFF